This TCR beta chain comes out of a study of blood T cell repertoires in COVID-19 (dated by TCRdb to the early 2020s). A note on the overall study: Samples covering the acute and convalescent phases of COVID-19 were provided by collaborators in the United States, Italy and Spain. The material from the prospective study consisted of cDNA or gDNA derived from T cells, B-cell-depleted T cells, or PBMCs. Deeply sampled blood TCRbeta repertoires from subjects exposed to, actively infected with, or recovered from COVID-19 were included in the dataset. The repertoires were released in a freely available public database meant as a resource for research on the immune response to SARS-CoV-2. The samples were drawn from the first 160 participants of the ongoing ImmuneRACE study and from about 1,200 subjects provided by 6 global collaborators. Nearly every sample came with metadata listing a de-identified subject ID, COVID-19 status, age in years and sex. Where available, HLA class I and class II types were obtained from metadata supplied by the sample provider rather than from assay-based typing. Summary of the overall study and its limitations: Clinical and demographic metadata were provided uncurated, with the amount varying by source and participant.

The immunoSEQ Assay, a bias-controlled multiplex PCR, was used to amplify TCRbeta CDR3 regions from genomic DNA. On the study's bioinformatics: Within the assay, amplification of reference gene primers was used to estimate how many nucleated cells each sample contained. To quantify the absolute abundance of each unique TCRbeta CDR3 rearrangement, sequence reads were collapsed and filtered. For each sample, productive Simpson clonality was calculated by taking the square root of Simpson's diversity index across productive rearrangements. TCRdb limited this immuneACCESS table to in-frame rearrangements with V and J called. A share of clones is missing; checked studies link under half to unresolved V genes, and the rest is unexplained. Clonal size and the V and J genes are those of that table, whereas D and trimming came from the DNA. This sample comprises some 97,000 clones, roughly 79% of them detected only once. Together, the top ten hold 9% to 13% of the sample.

Remarks on this clone: Its binding antigen is unknown. No per-base quality is available; no much larger clone lies one base away.

Whole blood was collected in K2EDTA tubes by collaborating institutions according to the institutions' own protocols. Collaborator samples were shipped for TCRbeta analysis as frozen whole blood, isolated PBMCs, or DNA extracted from either sample type. Between the V and J ends, shortened by 5 bases and 0 bases respectively, the junction contains 8 bases. The cysteine opens and the phenylalanine closes a CDR3 of 14 amino acids. Just the 42-base CDR3 DNA is kept, in frame starting at base 1. Looking up the germline V gene (reference sequence) yields CDR1 MNHNY and CDR2 SVGAGI. This receptor chain uses TRBV6-6 and TRBJ1-5; perhaps TRBD1 is the D gene, with 5 bases matching. This TCR came from a woman between 65 and 79 years old with acute or convalescent COVID-19. Material for sequencing was peripheral blood. The nucleotide sequence reads as follows: TGTGCCAGCAGTGGACACTATAGCAATCAGCCCCAGCATTTT. Translated, this gives CASSGHYSNQPQHF.